Each of the 26 T cell receptor beta chains below was sequenced from the same sample in a study of radiotherapy plus CTLA-4 blockade in lung cancer. Using immunoSEQ multiplex PCR, the repertoire was profiled, and TCRdb retains in-frame clones only, with some absent. The table has about 62,000 clones, approximately 79% seen once. The starting material was peripheral blood, obtained from a patient treated with radiotherapy plus ipilimumab. The receptors originated from a human donor with non-small cell lung cancer who had a complete response to radiotherapy plus ipilimumab.

The chain uses TRBV2 and TRBJ1-2; 7 bases agree with TRBD1. This CDR3 region has 13 residues. Per germline, CDR1 SNHLY and CDR2 FYNNEI. J was trimmed by 4 bases and V by 7 bases; bases with no gene match: 6. The CDR3 loop is CASKDRSRYGYTF. The CDR3 DNA sequence: TGTGCCAGCAAGGACAGGTCTCGCTATGGCTACACCTTC.

This chain uses TRBV7-6 with TRBJ2-1, with 8 bases fitting TRBD2. CDR1 is SGHVS and CDR2 is FNYEAQ in the germline V gene. V lost 4 bases to trimming and J lost 6 bases; unmatched junction nucleotides: 14. CDR3 length equals 17 residues. The CDR3 loop reads CASSSRGGSLRINEQFF. CDR3 bases: TGTGCCAGCAGCTCCCGGGGGGGGTCCCTCAGGATCAATGAGCAGTTCTTC.

The chain links TRBV10-2 to TRBJ1-2, with a possible D match to TRBD1 (6 bases). In germline, CDR1 is WSHSY, CDR2 SAAADI. The CDR3 length is 14 residues. The V and J ends lost 2 bases and 5 bases respectively, with 12 bases between them. The CDR3 coding sequence is TGCGCCAGCAGTGAGAGGGGGGGTACATATGGCTACACCTTC. It specifies CASSERGGTYGYTF.

The J gene is TRBJ2-1, the V gene TRBV5-4; weak D call: TRBD2 (5 bases). Germline assignment: CDR1 SGHNT and CDR2 YYREEE (reference sequence). This CDR3 region has 13 residues. The V end lost 2 bases, the J end lost 8 bases, and 11 bases lay between the germline ends. This CDR3 reads CASSFALAYEQFF. The CDR3 DNA reads TGTGCCAGCAGCTTCGCCCTAGCCTATGAGCAGTTCTTC.

The chain carries TRBV6-5 and TRBJ2-5, with 7 bases that match TRBD1. Trimming removed 2 bases from V and 5 bases from J; junction bases left unmatched: 5. The CDR3 is 14 amino acids. Germline-derived CDR1 and CDR2 are MNHEY and SVGAGI. The CDR3 coding sequence is TGTGCCAGCAGTTACCCGGGACAGATCGAGACCCAGTACTTC. Protein product: CASSYPGQIETQYF.

This chain uses TRBV27 with TRBJ1-4; 7 bases line up with TRBD1. Germline V lookup: CDR1 MNHEY, CDR2 SMNVEV (reference sequence). J was trimmed by 9 bases and V by 5 bases; bases with no gene match: 3. CDR3 length: 12 residues. The CDR3 DNA reads TGTGCCAGCAGTCCTAGGGGGCAAAAACTGTTTTTT. This gives the protein CASSPRGQKLFF.

V gene TRBV6-5 combines with J gene TRBJ2-7; no clear D. Trimming removed 7 bases from V and 2 bases from J, with 12 bases in between. There are 13 residues in the CDR3. Germline V lookup: CDR1 MNHEY, CDR2 SVGAGI. As DNA, the CDR3 is TGTGCCAGCACGTCTACGAACGCCTACGAGCAGTACTTC. It specifies CASTSTNAYEQYF.

This chain uses TRBV6-5 with TRBJ2-5; D remains unclear. Germline lookup yields CDR1 MNHEY and CDR2 SVGAGI. V was trimmed by 2 bases and J by 4 bases, leaving 14 bases between them. The CDR3 length is 15 residues. CDR3 nucleotides: TGTGCCAGCAGTTACACCCGCTGGGCAGTAGAGACCCAGTACTTC. Its protein is CASSYTRWAVETQYF.

V usage is TRBV18 and J usage is TRBJ1-5, with TRBD1 matching 8 bases. There are 16 residues in the CDR3. Germline V lookup: CDR1 KGHSH, CDR2 LQKENI. Trimming removed 3 bases from V and 2 bases from J; junction bases left unmatched: 6. CDR3 in DNA: TGTGCCAGCTCACCCCAGGGGGCCGCCCGCAATCAGCCCCAGCATTTT. It codes for CASSPQGAARNQPQHF.

The V and J genes are TRBV9 and TRBJ2-1, with D uncertain. The V gene's germline CDR1 is SGDLS and CDR2 YYNGEE. The V gene lost 0 bases and the J gene lost 6 bases, with 10 bases spanning the gap. There are 14 residues in the CDR3. DNA for the CDR3: TGTGCCAGCAGCGTAGGCTCAGTTCCCAATGAGCAGTTCTTC. Protein: CASSVGSVPNEQFF.

The rearrangement uses TRBV7-9 and TRBJ2-5, with D maybe TRBD1 (6 bases). Germline values: CDR1 SEHNR, CDR2 FQNEAQ (reference sequence). The CDR3 runs to 15 residues. V lost 7 bases and J 7 bases, leaving 22 bases between the germline ends. Here the CDR3 DNA reads TGTGCCAGCAAATGGACAGAGACTTCTTACGGGACCCAGTACTTC. It translates to CASKWTETSYGTQYF.

The V call is TRBV6-1, the J call TRBJ2-7, with 7 bases matching TRBD2. Looked up from germline, CDR1 is MNHNS and CDR2 is SASEGT. The V segment lost 1 base and the J segment 7 bases; nucleotides outside the gene matches: 10. This CDR3 contains 15 residues. In nucleotides, the CDR3 is TGTGCCAGCAGTGAAGGTACAGCGGGGCCTCAAGAGCAGTACTTC. Its protein is CASSEGTAGPQEQYF.

J is TRBJ1-2 and V is TRBV25-1; D not resolved. Germline values: CDR1 MGHDK, CDR2 SYGVNS. The CDR3 spans 14 residues. V lost 6 bases, J lost 4 bases, and 15 bases lay in between. CDR3 nucleotide sequence: TGTGCCAGCAGCCACACCTGGTTTCTCTATGGCTACACCTTC. This gives the protein CASSHTWFLYGYTF.

This clone appeared a single time. The V gene is TRBV29-1, the J gene TRBJ2-2; 8 positions agree with TRBD1. The junction had 1 base not matched to a gene; V was cut back by 7 bases and J by 3 bases. The CDR3 has 12 residues. Germline V gene data show CDR1 as SQVTM and CDR2 as ANQGSEA. CDR3 nucleotides: TGCAGCGCACAGGGGGACACCGGGGAGCTGTTTTTT. Its protein product is CSAQGDTGELFF.

The rearrangement joins TRBV7-2 to TRBJ1-3; tentative D call: TRBD1 (6 bases). The V end was cut by 5 bases, the J end by 3 bases, with 23 bases between. Germline-derived CDR1 and CDR2 are SGHTA and FQGNSA. The length of the CDR3 is 18 residues. The chain's CDR3 is CASSPRGWGTSVGNTIYF. In DNA form, the CDR3 reads TGTGCCAGCAGCCCAAGGGGGTGGGGGACAAGCGTTGGAAACACCATATATTTT.

The V gene is TRBV14, the J gene TRBJ2-3; a possible D gene is TRBD1 (6 bases). The CDR3 extends over 15 amino acids. Germline-derived CDR1 and CDR2 are SGHDN and FVKESK. V was clipped by 0 bases and J by 7 bases, with 14 bases between them. DNA of the CDR3: TGTGCCAGCAGCCAAGAGGGGGCAGGGGCCCATACGCAGTATTTT. Amino acid sequence: CASSQEGAGAHTQYF.

This clone showed up just once. The V and J genes are TRBV7-9 and TRBJ2-5, with a tentative D call TRBD1 (6 bases). V lost 2 bases to trimming and J lost 4 bases, with 14 bases between them. The CDR3 is 15 amino acids. Germline lookup yields CDR1 SEHNR and CDR2 FQNEAQ (reference sequence). As DNA, the CDR3 is TGTGCCAGCAGCTTAAGCAGGGGTGGGAGAGAGACCCAGTACTTC. It specifies CASSLSRGGRETQYF. Looking up the rest from reference TRBV7-9 and TRBJ2-5 gives the full variable domain: DTGVSQNPRHKITKRGQNVTFRCDPISEHNRLYWYRQTLGQGPEFLTYFQNEAQLEKSRLLSDRFSAERPKGSFSTLEIQRTEQGDSAMYLCASSLSRGGRETQYFGPGTRLLVL.

The V and J genes are TRBV6-1 and TRBJ1-3; TRBD1 matches at 8 bases. The CDR3 has 14 residues. Unmatched junction bases numbered 10, after V lost 7 bases and J lost 8 bases. Germline loops: CDR1 MNHNS, CDR2 SASEGT. CDR3 nucleotide sequence: TGTGCCAGCACCAAATCGGGACAGGTACACACCATATATTTT. Its protein is CASTKSGQVHTIYF.

This clone has a handful of counts. V usage is TRBV5-1 and J usage is TRBJ2-7, with 14 nucleotides matching TRBD2. This CDR3 has 18 amino acids. Germline-derived CDR1 and CDR2 are SGHRS and YFSETQ. Unmatched junction bases numbered 10, after V lost 2 bases and J lost 3 bases. CDR3 protein: CASSLQRLAGGIGYEQYF. CDR3 nucleotides: TGCGCCAGCAGCTTACAGCGACTAGCGGGAGGGATCGGCTACGAGCAGTACTTC.

The rearrangement uses TRBV29-1 and TRBJ2-3; 9 bases are shared with TRBD1. Germline V gene data show CDR1 as SQVTM and CDR2 as ANQGSEA. V was pared by 7 bases and J by 4 bases, with 3 bases of the junction left unmatched. The CDR3 sequence is 12 residues long. Here the CDR3 reads CSGTGEADTQYF. DNA of the CDR3: TGCAGCGGGACAGGGGAGGCAGATACGCAGTATTTT.

The count of this clone is one. J is TRBJ1-3 and V is TRBV9, with TRBD1 matching 9 bases. Germline loops: CDR1 SGDLS, CDR2 YYNGEE. This CDR3 region has 15 residues. With V trimmed by 2 bases and J by 12 bases, 12 bases remained unmatched. The CDR3 loop reads CASSVKGTGSSGIYF. The CDR3 coding sequence is TGTGCCAGCAGCGTTAAGGGGACAGGGTCGAGCGGCATATATTTT.

The chain links TRBV27 to TRBJ1-1, with D possibly TRBD1 on 5 matching bases. V was shortened by 8 bases and J by 2 bases, with 12 bases between the two germline ends. The CDR3 is 13 residues long. Germline CDR1 reads MNHEY; CDR2 reads SMNVEV (reference sequence). CDR3 residues: CASGLQVNTEAFF. Here the CDR3 DNA reads TGTGCCAGCGGCCTACAGGTTAACACTGAAGCTTTCTTT.

V and J are TRBV28 and TRBJ2-2; 9 positions agree with TRBD2. The CDR3 loop spans 16 amino acids. The germline gives CDR1 MDHEN, CDR2 SYDVKM. V shed 10 bases, J shed 4 bases, and the junction held 13 bases outside the gene matches. As DNA, the CDR3 is TGTGCCACTATAGAGGCGGGAGGGCCCCGCACCGGGGAGCTGTTTTTT. This gives the protein CATIEAGGPRTGELFF.

This clone was detected a few times. The genes are TRBV28 and TRBJ1-3, with a possible D match to TRBD1 (6 bases). Between the trimmed V and J ends, which lost 3 bases and 7 bases, there was a span of 16 bases. Germline V lookup: CDR1 MDHEN, CDR2 SYDVKM. The CDR3 sequence is 15 residues long. The chain's CDR3 is CASSFVAGALNTIYF. CDR3 bases: TGTGCCAGCAGTTTTGTTGCAGGGGCTCTGAACACCATATATTTT.

The chain employs TRBV15 and TRBJ1-5; D call uncertain. Germline loops: CDR1 LNHNV, CDR2 YYDKDF (reference sequence). The V and J ends lost 2 bases and 3 bases respectively, with 14 bases between them. The CDR3 has 16 residues. The CDR3 sequence: CATSRSAEGFNQPQHF. Here the CDR3 DNA reads TGTGCCACCAGCAGATCCGCGGAGGGTTTCAATCAGCCCCAGCATTTT.

The chain uses TRBV15 and TRBJ2-2, with D possibly TRBD2 on 7 matching bases. The CDR3 loop spans 15 amino acids. V dropped 1 base and J dropped 5 bases, with 11 bases sitting between them. CDR1 and CDR2 from the germline V gene are LNHNV and YYDKDF (reference sequence). The chain's CDR3 is CATSRVGGGTGELFF. The DNA of the CDR3 is TGTGCCACCAGCAGAGTAGGGGGGGGGACCGGGGAGCTGTTTTTT.